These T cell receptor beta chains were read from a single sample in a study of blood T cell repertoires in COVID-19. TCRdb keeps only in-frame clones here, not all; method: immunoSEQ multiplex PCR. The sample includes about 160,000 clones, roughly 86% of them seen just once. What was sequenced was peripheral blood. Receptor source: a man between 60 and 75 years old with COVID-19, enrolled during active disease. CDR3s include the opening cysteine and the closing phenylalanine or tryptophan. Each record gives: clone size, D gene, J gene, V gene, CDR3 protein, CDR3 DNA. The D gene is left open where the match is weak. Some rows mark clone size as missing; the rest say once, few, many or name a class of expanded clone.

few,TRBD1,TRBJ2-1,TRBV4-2,CASSQGGTGYNEQFF,TGTGCCAGCAGCCAAGGGGGGACAGGCTACAATGAGCAGTTCTTC
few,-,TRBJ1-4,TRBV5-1,CASSTVTGGEKLFF,TGCGCCAGCAGCACCGTTACAGGAGGGGAAAAACTGTTTTTT
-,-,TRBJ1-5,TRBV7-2,CASSLGAGTINQPQHF,TGTGCCAGCAGCTTAGGGGCAGGAACCATCAATCAGCCCCAGCATTTT
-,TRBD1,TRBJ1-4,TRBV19,CASELSGGLNEKLFF,TGTGCCAGCGAACTCTCAGGGGGCCTCAATGAAAAACTGTTTTTT
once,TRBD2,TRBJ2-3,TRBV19,CASRLTSASTDTQYF,TGTGCCAGTAGACTGACTAGCGCGAGCACAGATACGCAGTATTTT
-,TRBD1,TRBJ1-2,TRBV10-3,CAISDWDRVSNYGYTF,TGTGCCATCAGTGACTGGGACAGGGTATCTAACTATGGCTACACCTTC
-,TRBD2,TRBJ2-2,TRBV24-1,CATSDLNLAGGFDTGELFF,TGTGCCACCAGTGATTTGAACCTAGCGGGGGGGTTCGACACCGGGGAGCTGTTTTTT
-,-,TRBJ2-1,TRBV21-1,CASSASTSGSYNEQFF,TGTGCCAGCAGCGCTAGTACTAGCGGGAGTTACAATGAGCAGTTCTTC
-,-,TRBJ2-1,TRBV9,CASSVVTGAYNEQFF,TGTGCCAGCAGCGTTGTCACGGGGGCCTACAATGAGCAGTTCTTC
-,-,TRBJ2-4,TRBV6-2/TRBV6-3,CASSQVKNIQYF,TGTGCCAGCAGTCAGGTCAAAAACATTCAGTACTTC
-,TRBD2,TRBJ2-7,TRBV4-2,CASSQVGGTSGLEQYF,TGTGCCAGCAGCCAAGTAGGCGGGACTAGCGGTCTCGAGCAGTACTTC
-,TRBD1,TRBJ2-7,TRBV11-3,CASSLGQGAPYEQYF,TGTGCCAGCAGCTTAGGACAGGGGGCCCCCTACGAGCAGTACTTC
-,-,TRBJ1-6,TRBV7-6,CASSLRTVPGGSYNSPLHF,TGTGCCAGCAGCTTACGGACGGTTCCAGGAGGGTCCTATAATTCACCCCTCCACTTT
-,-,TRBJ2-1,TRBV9,CASSPHWSTYNEQFF,TGTGCCAGCAGCCCCCATTGGAGTACCTACAATGAGCAGTTCTTC
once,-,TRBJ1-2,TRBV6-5,CASSYISKANYGYTF,TGTGCCAGCAGTTACATCTCTAAAGCTAACTATGGCTACACCTTC
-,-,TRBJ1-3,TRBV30,CACSNGGSGNTIYF,TGTGCCTGCTCCAATGGAGGATCGGGAAACACCATATATTTT
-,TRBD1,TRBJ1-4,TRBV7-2,CASSLISGTGVKKLFF,TGTGCCAGCAGCTTGATTTCCGGGACAGGGGTGAAAAAACTGTTTTTT